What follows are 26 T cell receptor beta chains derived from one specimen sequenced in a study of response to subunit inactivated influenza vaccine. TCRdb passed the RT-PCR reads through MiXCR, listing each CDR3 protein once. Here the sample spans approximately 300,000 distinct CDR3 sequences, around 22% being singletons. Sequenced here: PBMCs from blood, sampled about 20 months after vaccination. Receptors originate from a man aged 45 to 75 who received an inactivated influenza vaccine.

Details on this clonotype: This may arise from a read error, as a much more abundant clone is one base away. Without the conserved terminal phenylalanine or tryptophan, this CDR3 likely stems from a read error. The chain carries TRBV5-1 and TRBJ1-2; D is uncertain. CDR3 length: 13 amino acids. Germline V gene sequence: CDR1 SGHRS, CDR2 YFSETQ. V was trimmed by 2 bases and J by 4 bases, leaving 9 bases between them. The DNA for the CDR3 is TGCGCCAGCAGCTTCGGGGTGATCTATGGCTACACCTTA. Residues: CASSFGVIYGYTL.

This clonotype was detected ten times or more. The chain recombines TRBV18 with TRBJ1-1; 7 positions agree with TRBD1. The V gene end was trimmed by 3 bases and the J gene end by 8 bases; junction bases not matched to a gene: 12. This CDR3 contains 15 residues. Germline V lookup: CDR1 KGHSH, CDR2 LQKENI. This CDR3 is CASSPRRNDRVEAFF. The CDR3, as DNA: TGTGCCAGCTCACCCCGCCGCAATGACAGGGTGGAAGCTTTCTTT.

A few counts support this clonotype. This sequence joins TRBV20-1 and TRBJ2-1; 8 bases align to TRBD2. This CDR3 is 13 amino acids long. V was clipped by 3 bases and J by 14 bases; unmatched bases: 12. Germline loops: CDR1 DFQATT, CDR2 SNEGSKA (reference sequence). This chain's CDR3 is CSASIDQSGSKFF. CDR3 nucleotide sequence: TGCAGTGCTAGCATCGACCAAAGCGGGAGTAAGTTCTTC.

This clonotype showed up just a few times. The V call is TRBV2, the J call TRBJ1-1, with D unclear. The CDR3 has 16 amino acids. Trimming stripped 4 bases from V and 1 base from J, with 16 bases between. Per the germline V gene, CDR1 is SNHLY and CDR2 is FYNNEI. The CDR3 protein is CASSVRGRAGNTEAFF. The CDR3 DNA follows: TGTGCCAGCAGTGTCAGAGGGAGGGCCGGGAACACTGAAGCTTTCTTT. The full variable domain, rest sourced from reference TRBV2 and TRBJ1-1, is EPEVTQTPSHQVTQMGQEVILRCVPISNHLYFYWYRQILGQKVEFLVSFYNNEISEKSEIFDDQFSVERPDGSNFTLKIRSTKLEDSAMYFCASSVRGRAGNTEAFFGQGTRLTVV.

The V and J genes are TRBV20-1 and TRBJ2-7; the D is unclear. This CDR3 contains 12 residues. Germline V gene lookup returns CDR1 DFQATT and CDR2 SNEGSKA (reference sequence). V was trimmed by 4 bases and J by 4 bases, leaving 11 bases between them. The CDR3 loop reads CSATEALYEQYF. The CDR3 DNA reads TGCAGTGCTACAGAAGCGCTATACGAGCAGTACTTC.

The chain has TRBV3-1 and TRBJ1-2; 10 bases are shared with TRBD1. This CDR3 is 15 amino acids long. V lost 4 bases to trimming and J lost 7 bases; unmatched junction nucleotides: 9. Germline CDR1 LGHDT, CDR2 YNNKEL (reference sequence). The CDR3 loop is CASSLRSGTGVGYTF. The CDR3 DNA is TGTGCCAGCAGCCTCAGATCCGGGACAGGGGTTGGCTACACCTTC. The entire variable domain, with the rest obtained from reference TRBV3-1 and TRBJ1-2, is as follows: DTAVSQTPKYLVTQMGNDKSIKCEQNLGHDTMYWYKQDSKKFLKIMFSYNNKELIINETVPNRFSPKSPDKAHLNLHINSLELGDSAVYFCASSLRSGTGVGYTFGSGTRLTVV.

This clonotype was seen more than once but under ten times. CDR3 DNA: TGTGCCAGTACGGGGGATGGAAACACCATATATTTT. Encoded protein: CASTGDGNTIYF. The chain recombines TRBV9 with TRBJ1-3; possible D gene TRBD1, 5 bases. This CDR3 comprises 12 residues. The ends were cut back, 8 bases at V and 3 bases at J, with 9 bases in the middle. Germline V gene sequence: CDR1 SGDLS, CDR2 YYNGEE.

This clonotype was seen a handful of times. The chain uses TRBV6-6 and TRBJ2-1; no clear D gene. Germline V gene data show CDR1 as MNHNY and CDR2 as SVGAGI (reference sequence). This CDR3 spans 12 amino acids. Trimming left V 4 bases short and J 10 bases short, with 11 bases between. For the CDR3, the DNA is TGTGCCAGCAGTTCAATACAATGGGAGCAGTTCTTC. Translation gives CASSSIQWEQFF.

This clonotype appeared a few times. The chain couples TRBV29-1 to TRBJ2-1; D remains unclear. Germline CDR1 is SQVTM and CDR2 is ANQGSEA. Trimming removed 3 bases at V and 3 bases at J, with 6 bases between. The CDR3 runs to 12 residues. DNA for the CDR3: TGCAGCGTTGATGCCGACTACAATGAGCAGTTCTTC. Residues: CSVDADYNEQFF.

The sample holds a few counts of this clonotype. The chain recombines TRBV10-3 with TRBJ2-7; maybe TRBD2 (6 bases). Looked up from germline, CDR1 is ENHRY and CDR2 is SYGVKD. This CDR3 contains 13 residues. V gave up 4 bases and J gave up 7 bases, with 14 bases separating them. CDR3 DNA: TGTGCCATCAGTGGGGAGGCTTTGAGGGAGCAGTACTTC. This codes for CAISGEALREQYF.

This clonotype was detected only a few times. The chain's CDR3 is CSARVAGGNQPQHF. CDR3 DNA sequence: TGCAGTGCTAGAGTCGCGGGGGGCAATCAGCCCCAGCATTTT. The V gene is TRBV20-1, the J gene TRBJ1-5, with a tentative D call TRBD1 (5 bases). Germline V CDR1 and CDR2: DFQATT, SNEGSKA (reference sequence). The CDR3 has 14 residues. The ends were cut back, 1 base at V and 2 bases at J, with 9 bases in the middle.

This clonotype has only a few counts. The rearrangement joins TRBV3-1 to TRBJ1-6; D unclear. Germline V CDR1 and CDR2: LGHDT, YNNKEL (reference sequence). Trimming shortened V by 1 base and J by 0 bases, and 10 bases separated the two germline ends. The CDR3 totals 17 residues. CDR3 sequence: CASSQVGRSSYNSPLHF. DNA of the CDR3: TGTGCCAGCAGCCAAGTAGGCAGGAGCTCCTATAATTCACCCCTCCACTTT.

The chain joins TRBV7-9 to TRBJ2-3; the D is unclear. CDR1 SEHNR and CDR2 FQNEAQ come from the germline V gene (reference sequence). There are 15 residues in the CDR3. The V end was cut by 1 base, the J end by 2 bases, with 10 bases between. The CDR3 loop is CASSLEAGVTDTQYF. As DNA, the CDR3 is TGTGCCAGCAGCTTAGAGGCAGGTGTCACAGATACGCAGTATTTT.

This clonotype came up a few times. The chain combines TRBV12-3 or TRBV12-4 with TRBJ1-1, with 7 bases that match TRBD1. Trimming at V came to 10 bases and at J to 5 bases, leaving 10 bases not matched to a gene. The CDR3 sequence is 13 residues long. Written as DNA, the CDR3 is TGTGCCACCTCGGAGACAGGGCGGACTGAAGCTTTCTTT. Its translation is CATSETGRTEAFF.

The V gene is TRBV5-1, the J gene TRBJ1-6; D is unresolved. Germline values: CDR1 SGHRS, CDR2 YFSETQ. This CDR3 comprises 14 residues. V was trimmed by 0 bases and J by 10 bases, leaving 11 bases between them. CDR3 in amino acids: CASSLAGGNSPLHF. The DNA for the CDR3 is TGCGCCAGCAGCTTGGCTGGCGGGAACTCACCCCTCCACTTT.

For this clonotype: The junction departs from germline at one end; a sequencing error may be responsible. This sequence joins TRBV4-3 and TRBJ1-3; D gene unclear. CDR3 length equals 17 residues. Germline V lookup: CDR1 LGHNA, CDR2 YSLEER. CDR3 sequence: CASSQGSRGSSGNAIYF. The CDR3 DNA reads TGCGCCAGCAGCCAAGGGTCCCGAGGGAGCTCTGGAAACGCCATATATTTT.

CDR3 sequence reads: CASRAGFSNTDTQYF. The CDR3 region has the DNA TGTGCCAGCAGGGCCGGGTTCTCTAACACAGATACGCAGTATTTT. The chain links TRBV6-4 to TRBJ2-3; no reliable D call. Between the trimmed V and J ends, which lost 6 bases and 2 bases, there was a span of 15 bases. Germline V gene sequence: CDR1 MRHNA, CDR2 SNTAGT. The CDR3 is 15 amino acids.

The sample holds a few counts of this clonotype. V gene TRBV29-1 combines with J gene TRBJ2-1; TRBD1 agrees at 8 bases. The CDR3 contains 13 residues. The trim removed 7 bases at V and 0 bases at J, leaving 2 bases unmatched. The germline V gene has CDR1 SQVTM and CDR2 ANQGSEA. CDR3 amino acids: CSETGGSYNEQFF. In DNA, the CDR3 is TGCAGCGAAACAGGGGGCTCCTACAATGAGCAGTTCTTC.

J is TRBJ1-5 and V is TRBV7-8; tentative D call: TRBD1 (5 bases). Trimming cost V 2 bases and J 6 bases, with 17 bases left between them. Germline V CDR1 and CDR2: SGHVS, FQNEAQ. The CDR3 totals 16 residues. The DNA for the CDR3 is TGTGCCAGCAGCTTATACCTCCGGGCAGGGTTTCAGCCCCAGCATTTT. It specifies CASSLYLRAGFQPQHF. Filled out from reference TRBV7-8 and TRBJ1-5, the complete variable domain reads GAGVSQSPRYKVAKRGQDVALRCDPISGHVSLFWYQQALGQGPEFLTYFQNEAQLDKSGLPSDRFFAERPEGSVSTLKIQRTQQEDSAVYLCASSLYLRAGFQPQHFGDGTRLSIL.

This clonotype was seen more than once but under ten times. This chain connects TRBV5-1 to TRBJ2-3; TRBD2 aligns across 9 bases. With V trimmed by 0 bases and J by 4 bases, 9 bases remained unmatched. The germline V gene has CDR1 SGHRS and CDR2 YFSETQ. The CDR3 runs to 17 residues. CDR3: CASSLAFSAGGADTQYF. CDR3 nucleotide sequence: TGCGCCAGCAGCTTGGCCTTCTCAGCGGGGGGAGCAGATACGCAGTATTTT. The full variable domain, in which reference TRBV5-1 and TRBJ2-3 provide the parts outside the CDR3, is KAGVTQTPRYLIKTRGQQVTLSCSPISGHRSVSWYQQTPGQGLQFLFEYFSETQRNKGNFPGRFSGRQFSNSRSEMNVSTLELGDSALYLCASSLAFSAGGADTQYFGPGTRLTVL.

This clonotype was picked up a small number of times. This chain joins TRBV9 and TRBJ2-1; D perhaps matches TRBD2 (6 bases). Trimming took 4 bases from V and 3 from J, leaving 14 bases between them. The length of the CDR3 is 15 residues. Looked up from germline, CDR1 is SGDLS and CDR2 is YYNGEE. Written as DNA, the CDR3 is TGTGCCAGCAGCCCCCCCGGGACTCTCTACAATGAGCAGTTCTTC. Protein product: CASSPPGTLYNEQFF. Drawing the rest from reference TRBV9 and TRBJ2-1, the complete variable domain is DSGVTQTPKHLITATGQRVTLRCSPRSGDLSVYWYQQSLDQGLQFLIQYYNGEERAKGNILERFSAQQFPDLHSELNLSSLELGDSALYFCASSPPGTLYNEQFFGPGTRLTVL.

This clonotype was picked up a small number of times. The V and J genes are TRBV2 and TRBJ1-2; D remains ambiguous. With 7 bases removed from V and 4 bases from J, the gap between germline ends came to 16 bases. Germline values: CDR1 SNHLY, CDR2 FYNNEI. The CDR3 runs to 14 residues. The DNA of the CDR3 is TGTGCCAGCACCCCAGGATTGGTAACCTATGGCTACACCTTC. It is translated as CASTPGLVTYGYTF.

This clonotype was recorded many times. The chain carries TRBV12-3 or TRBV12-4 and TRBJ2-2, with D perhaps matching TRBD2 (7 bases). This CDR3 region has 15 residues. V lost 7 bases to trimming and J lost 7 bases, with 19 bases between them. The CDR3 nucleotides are TGTGCCAGCATCCCCTTCGGGGGGCACGGCGGGGAGCTGTTTTTT. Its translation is CASIPFGGHGGELFF.

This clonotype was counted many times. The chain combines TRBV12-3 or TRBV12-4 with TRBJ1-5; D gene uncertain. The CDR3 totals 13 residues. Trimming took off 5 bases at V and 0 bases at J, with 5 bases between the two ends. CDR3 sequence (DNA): TGTGCCAGCAGTCGTAATAGCAATCAGCCCCAGCATTTT. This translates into CASSRNSNQPQHF.

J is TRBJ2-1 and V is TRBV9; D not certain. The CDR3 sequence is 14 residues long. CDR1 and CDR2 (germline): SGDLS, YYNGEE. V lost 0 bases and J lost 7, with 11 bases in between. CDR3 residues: CASSVANDGNEQFF. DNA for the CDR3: TGTGCCAGCAGCGTAGCTAACGACGGAAATGAGCAGTTCTTC.

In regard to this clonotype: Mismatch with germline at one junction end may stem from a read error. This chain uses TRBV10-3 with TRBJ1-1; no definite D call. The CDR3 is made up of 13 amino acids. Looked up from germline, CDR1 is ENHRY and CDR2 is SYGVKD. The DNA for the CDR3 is TGTGCCATCGGTGAGCCGAGGAACACTGAAGCTTTCTTT. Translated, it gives CAIGEPRNTEAFF.